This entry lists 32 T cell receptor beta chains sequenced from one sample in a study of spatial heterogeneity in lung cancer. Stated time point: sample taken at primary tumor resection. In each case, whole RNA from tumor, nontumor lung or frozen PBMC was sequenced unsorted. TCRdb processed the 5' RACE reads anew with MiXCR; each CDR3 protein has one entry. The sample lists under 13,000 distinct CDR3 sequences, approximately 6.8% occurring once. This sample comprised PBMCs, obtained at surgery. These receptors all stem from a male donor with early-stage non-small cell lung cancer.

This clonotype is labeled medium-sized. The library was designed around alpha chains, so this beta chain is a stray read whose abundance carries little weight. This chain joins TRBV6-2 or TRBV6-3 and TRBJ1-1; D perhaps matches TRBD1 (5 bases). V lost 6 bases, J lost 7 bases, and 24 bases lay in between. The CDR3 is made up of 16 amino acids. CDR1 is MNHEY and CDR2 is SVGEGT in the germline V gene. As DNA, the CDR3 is TGTGCCAGCAGCACCACCTCGGGGTCAGGGCCCATTGAAGCTTTCTTT. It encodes CASSTTSGSGPIEAFF.

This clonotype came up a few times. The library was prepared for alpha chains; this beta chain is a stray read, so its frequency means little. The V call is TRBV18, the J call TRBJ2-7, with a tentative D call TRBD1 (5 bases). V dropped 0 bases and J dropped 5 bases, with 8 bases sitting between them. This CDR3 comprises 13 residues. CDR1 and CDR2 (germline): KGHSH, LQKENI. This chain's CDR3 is CASSPPSRDEQYF. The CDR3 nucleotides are TGTGCCAGCTCACCACCAAGCAGGGACGAGCAGTACTTC.

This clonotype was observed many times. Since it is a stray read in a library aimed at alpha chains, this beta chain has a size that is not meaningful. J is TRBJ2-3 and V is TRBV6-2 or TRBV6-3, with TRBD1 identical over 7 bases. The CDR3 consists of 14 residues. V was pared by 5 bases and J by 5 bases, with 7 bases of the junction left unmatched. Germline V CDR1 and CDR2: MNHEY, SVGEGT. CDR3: CASSLQGEGDTQYF. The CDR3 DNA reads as TGTGCCAGCAGTCTCCAGGGGGAAGGAGATACGCAGTATTTT.

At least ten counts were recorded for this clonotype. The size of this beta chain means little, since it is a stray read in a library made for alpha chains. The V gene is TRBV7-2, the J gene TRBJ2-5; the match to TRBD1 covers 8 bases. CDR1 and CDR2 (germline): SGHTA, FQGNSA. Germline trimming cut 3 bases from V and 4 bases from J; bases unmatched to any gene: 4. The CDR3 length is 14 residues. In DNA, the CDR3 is TGTGCCAGCAGCTTTGCAGGACAGGGAGAGACCCAGTACTTC. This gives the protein CASSFAGQGETQYF. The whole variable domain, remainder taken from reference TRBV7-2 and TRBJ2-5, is GAGVSQSPSNKVTEKGKDVELRCDPISGHTALYWYRQSLGQGLEFLIYFQGNSAPDKSGLPSDRFSAERTGGSVSTLTIQRTQQEDSAVYLCASSFAGQGETQYFGPGTRLLVL.

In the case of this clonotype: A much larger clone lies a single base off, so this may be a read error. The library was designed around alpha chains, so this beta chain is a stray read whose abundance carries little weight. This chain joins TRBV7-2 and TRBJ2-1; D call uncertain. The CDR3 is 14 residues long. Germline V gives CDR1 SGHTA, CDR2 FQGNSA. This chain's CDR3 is CASSLAGSYNEQCF. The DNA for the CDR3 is TGTGCCAGCAGCTTAGCCGGTTCCTACAATGAGCAGTGCTTC. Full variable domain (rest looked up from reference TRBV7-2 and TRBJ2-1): GAGVSQSPSNKVTEKGKDVELRCDPISGHTALYWYRQSLGQGLEFLIYFQGNSAPDKSGLPSDRFSAERTGGSVSTLTIQRTQQEDSAVYLCASSLAGSYNEQCFGPGTRLTVL.

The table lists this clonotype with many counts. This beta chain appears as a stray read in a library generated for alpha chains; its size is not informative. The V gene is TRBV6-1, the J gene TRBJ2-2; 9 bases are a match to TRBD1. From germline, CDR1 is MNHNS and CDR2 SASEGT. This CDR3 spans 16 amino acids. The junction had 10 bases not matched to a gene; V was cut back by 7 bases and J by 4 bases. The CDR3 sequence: CASKNPGQGLTGELFF. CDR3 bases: TGTGCCAGCAAAAATCCGGGACAGGGTCTCACCGGGGAGCTGTTTTTT.

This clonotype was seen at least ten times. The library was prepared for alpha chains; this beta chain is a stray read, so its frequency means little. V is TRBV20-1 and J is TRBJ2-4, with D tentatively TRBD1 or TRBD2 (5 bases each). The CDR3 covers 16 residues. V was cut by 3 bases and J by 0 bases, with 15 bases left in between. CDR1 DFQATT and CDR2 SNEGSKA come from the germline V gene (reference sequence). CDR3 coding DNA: TGCAGTGCTAGCCGACCCAGGGAGCTAGCCAAAAACATTCAGTACTTC. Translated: CSASRPRELAKNIQYF.

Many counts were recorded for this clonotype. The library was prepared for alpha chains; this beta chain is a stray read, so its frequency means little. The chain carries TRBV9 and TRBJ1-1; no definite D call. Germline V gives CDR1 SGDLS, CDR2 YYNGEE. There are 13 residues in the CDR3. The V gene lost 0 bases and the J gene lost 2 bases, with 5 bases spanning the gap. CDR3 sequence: CASSVEGNTEAFF. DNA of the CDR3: TGTGCCAGCAGCGTAGAGGGTAACACTGAAGCTTTCTTT. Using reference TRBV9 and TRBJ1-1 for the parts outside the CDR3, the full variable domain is DSGVTQTPKHLITATGQRVTLRCSPRSGDLSVYWYQQSLDQGLQFLIQYYNGEERAKGNILERFSAQQFPDLHSELNLSSLELGDSALYFCASSVEGNTEAFFGQGTRLTVV.

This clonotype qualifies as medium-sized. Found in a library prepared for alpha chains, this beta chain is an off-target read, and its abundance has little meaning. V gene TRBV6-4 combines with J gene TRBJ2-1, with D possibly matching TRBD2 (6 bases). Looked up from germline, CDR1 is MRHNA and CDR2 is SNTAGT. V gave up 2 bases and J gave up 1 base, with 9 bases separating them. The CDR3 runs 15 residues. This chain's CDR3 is CASSDGSGSYNEQFF. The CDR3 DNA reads TGTGCCAGCAGTGACGGGAGCGGGTCCTACAATGAGCAGTTCTTC.

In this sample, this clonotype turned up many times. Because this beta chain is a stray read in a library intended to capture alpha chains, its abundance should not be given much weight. The CDR3 region has the DNA TGTGCCAGCTCACAGAACTATAATTCACCCCTCCACTTT. This translates into CASSQNYNSPLHF. The V and J genes are TRBV18 and TRBJ1-6; D is ambiguous. The CDR3 consists of 13 residues. The V end was cut by 4 bases, the J end by 3 bases, with 4 bases between. The V gene's germline CDR1 is KGHSH and CDR2 LQKENI. Looking up the rest from reference TRBV18 and TRBJ1-6 gives the full variable domain: NAGVMQNPRHLVRRRGQEARLRCSPMKGHSHVYWYRQLPEEGLKFMVYLQKENIIDESGMPKERFSAEFPKEGPSILRIQQVVRGDSAAYFCASSQNYNSPLHFGNGTRLTVT.

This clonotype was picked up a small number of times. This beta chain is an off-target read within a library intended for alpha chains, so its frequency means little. CDR3 sequence reads: CASSLRGARQETQYF. The CDR3 DNA is TGTGCCAGCAGCTTGCGGGGGGCTAGACAAGAGACCCAGTACTTC. The chain has TRBV7-3 and TRBJ2-5; 8 nucleotides align to TRBD2. CDR3 length: 15 amino acids. Trimming took 3 bases from V and 2 from J; bases not matched to a gene: 5. The germline V gene encodes CDR1 SGHTA and CDR2 FQGTGA.

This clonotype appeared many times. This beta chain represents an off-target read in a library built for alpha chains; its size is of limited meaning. CDR3 residues: CSAEVGREKLFF. The CDR3 DNA reads as TGCAGTGCAGAGGTGGGCAGAGAAAAACTGTTTTTT. The genes are TRBV20-1 and TRBJ1-4; D not certain. The CDR3 has 12 residues. Trimming pared 6 bases from V and 8 bases from J, leaving 13 bases between. CDR1 and CDR2 from the germline V gene are DFQATT and SNEGSKA (reference sequence).

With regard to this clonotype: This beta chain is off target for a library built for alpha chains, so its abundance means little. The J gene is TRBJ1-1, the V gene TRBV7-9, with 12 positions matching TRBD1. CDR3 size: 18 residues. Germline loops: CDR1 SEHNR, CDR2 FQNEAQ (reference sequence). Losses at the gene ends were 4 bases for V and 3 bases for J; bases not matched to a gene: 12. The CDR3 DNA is TGTGCCAGCAGCTGGGCCCGGGGACAGGGGGCGGAGGACACTGAAGCTTTCTTT. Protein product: CASSWARGQGAEDTEAFF.

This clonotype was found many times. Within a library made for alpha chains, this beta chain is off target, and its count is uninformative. In DNA form, the CDR3 reads TGCAGCGTTCACGACTGGGAGTCCTACAATGAGCAGTTCTTC. It is translated as CSVHDWESYNEQFF. The genes are TRBV29-1 and TRBJ2-1; D may be TRBD2 (5 bases). CDR3 length equals 14 residues. V lost 5 bases and J 1 base, leaving 12 bases between the germline ends. Germline V lookup: CDR1 SQVTM, CDR2 ANQGSEA.

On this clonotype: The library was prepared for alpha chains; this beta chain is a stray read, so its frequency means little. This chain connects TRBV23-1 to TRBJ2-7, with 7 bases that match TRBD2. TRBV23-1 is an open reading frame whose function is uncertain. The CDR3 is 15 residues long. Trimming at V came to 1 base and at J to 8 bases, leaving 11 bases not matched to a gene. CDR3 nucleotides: TGCGCCAGCAGTCAATGGGACTACGGTTTTAGCAAGCAGTACTTC. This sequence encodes CASSQWDYGFSKQYF.

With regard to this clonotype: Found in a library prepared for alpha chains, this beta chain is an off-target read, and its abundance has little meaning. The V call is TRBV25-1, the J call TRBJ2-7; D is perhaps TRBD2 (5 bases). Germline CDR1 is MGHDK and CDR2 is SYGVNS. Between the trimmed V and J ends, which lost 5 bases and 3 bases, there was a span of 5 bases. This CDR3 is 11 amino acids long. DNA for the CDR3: TGTGCCAGCAGTCGGGGCTACGAGCAGTACTTC. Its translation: CASSRGYEQYF.

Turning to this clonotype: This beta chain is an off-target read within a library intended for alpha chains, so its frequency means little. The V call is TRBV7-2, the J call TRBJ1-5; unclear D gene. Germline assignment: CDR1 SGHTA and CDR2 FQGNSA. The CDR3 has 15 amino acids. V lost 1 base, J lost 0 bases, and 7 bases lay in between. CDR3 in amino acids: CASSLVGVSNQPQHF. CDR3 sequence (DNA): TGTGCCAGCAGCTTAGTTGGGGTTAGCAATCAGCCCCAGCATTTT. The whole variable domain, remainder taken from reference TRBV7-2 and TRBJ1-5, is GAGVSQSPSNKVTEKGKDVELRCDPISGHTALYWYRQSLGQGLEFLIYFQGNSAPDKSGLPSDRFSAERTGGSVSTLTIQRTQQEDSAVYLCASSLVGVSNQPQHFGDGTRLSIL.

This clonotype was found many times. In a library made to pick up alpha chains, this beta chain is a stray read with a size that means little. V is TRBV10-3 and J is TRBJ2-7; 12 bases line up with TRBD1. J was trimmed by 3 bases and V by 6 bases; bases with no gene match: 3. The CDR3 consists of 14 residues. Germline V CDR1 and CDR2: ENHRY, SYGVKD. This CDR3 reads CAIRGTGGLYEQYF. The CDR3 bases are TGTGCCATCAGGGGGACAGGGGGCCTCTACGAGCAGTACTTC.

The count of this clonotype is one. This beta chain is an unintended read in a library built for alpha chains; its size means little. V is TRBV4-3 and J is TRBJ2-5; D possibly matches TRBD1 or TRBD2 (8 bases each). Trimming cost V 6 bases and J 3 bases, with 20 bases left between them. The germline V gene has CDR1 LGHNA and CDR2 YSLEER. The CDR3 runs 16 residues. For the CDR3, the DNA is TGCGCCAGCAGTCAGGGGGCGGGGGGTGTGGAAGAGACCCAGTACTTC. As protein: CASSQGAGGVEETQYF.

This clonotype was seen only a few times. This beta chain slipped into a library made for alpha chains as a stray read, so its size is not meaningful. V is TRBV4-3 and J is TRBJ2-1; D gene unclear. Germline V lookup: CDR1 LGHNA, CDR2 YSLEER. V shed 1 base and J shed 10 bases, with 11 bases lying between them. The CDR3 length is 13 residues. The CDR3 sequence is CASSQAKGGEQFF. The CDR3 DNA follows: TGCGCCAGCAGCCAAGCAAAGGGCGGAGAGCAGTTCTTC.

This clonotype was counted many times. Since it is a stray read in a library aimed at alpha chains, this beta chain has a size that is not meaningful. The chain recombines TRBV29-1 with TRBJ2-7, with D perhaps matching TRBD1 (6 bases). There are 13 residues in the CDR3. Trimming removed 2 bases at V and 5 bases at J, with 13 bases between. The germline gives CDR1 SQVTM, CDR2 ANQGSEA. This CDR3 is CSVESRGEDEQYF. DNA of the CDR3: TGCAGCGTTGAATCCAGGGGAGAGGACGAGCAGTACTTC.

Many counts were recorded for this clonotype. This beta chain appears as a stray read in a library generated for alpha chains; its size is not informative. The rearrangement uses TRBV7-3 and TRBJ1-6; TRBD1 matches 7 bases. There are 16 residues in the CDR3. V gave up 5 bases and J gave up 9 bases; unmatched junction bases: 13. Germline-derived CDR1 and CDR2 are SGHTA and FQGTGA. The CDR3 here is CASSLSPPAGGSPLHF. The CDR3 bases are TGTGCCAGCAGCCTTTCCCCCCCGGCAGGGGGTTCACCCCTCCACTTT. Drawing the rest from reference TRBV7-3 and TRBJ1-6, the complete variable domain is GAGVSQTPSNKVTEKGKYVELRCDPISGHTALYWYRQSLGQGPEFLIYFQGTGAADDSGLPNDRFFAVRPEGSVSTLKIQRTERGDSAVYLCASSLSPPAGGSPLHFGNGTRLTVT.

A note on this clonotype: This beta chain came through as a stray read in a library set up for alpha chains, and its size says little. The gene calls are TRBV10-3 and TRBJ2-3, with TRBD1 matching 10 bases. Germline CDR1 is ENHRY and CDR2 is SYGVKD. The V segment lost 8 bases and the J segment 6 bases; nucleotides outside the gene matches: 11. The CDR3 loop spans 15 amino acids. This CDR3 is CAIGDRGRREDTQYF. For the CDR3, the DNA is TGTGCCATCGGGGACAGGGGAAGGCGGGAGGATACGCAGTATTTT.

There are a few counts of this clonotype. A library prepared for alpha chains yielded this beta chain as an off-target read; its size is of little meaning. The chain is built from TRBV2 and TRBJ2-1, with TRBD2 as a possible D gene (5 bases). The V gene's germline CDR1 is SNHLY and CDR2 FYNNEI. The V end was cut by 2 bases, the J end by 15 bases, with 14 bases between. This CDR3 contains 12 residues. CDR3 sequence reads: CASSELSPTMFF. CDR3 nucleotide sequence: TGTGCCAGCAGTGAACTGAGTCCGACTATGTTCTTC.

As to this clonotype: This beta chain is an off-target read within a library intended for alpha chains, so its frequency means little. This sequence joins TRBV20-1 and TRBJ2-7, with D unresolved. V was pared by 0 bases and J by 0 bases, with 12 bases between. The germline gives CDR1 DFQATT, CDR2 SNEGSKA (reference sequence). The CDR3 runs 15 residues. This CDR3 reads CSAREGQASSYEQYF. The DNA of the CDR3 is TGCAGTGCTAGAGAAGGCCAGGCTAGCTCCTACGAGCAGTACTTC.

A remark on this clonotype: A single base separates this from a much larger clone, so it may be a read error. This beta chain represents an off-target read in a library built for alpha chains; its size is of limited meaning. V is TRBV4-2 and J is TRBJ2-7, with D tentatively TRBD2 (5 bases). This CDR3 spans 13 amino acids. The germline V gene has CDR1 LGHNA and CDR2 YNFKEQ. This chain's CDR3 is CAGSQGGAYEQYF. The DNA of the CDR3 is TGTGCCGGCAGCCAAGGAGGTGCCTACGAGCAGTACTTC.

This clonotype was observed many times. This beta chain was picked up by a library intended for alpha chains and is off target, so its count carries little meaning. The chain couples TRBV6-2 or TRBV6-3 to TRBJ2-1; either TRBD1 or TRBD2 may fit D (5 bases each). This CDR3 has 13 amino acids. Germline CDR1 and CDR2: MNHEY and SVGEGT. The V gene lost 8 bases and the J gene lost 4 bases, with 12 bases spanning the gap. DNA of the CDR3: TGTGCCAGCGGAGGCTACAGGTACAATGAGCAGTTCTTC. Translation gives CASGGYRYNEQFF.

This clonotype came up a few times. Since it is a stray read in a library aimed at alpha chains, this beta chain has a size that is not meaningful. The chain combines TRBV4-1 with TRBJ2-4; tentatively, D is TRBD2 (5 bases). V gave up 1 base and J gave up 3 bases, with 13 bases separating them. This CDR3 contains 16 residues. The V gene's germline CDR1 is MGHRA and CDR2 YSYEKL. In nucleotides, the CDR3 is TGCGCCAGCAGCCAAGGTCGTCAACGGGGCAAAAACATTCAGTACTTC. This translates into CASSQGRQRGKNIQYF.

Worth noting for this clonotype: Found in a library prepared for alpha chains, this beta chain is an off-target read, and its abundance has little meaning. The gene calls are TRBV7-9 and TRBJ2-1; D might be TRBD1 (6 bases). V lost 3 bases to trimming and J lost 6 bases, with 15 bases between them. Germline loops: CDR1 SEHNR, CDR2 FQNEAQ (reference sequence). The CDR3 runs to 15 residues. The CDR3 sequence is CASSFPQGFVNEQFF. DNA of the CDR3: TGTGCCAGCAGCTTTCCCCAGGGGTTTGTCAATGAGCAGTTCTTC.

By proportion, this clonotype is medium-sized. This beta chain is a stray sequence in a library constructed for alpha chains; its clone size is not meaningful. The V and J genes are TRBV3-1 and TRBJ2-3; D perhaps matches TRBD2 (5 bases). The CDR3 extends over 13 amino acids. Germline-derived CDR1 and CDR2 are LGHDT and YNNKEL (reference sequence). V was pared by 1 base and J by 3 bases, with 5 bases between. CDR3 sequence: CASSQGGTDTQYF. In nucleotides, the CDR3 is TGTGCCAGCAGCCAAGGAGGGACAGATACGCAGTATTTT.

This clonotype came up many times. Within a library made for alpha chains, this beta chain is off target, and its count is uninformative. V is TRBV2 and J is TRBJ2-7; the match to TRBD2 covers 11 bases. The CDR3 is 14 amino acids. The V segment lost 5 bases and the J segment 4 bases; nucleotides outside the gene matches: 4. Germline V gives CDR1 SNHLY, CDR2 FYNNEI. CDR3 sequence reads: CASSPLAGAYEQYF. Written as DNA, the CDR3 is TGTGCCAGCAGTCCACTAGCGGGAGCTTACGAGCAGTACTTC.

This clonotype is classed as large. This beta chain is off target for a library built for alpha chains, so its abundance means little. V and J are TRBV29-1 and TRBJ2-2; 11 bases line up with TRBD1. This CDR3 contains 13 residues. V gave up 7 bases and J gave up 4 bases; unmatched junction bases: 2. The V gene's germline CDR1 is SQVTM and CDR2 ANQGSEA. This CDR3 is CSGGQGATGELFF. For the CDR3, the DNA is TGCAGCGGTGGACAGGGGGCCACCGGGGAGCTGTTTTTT.